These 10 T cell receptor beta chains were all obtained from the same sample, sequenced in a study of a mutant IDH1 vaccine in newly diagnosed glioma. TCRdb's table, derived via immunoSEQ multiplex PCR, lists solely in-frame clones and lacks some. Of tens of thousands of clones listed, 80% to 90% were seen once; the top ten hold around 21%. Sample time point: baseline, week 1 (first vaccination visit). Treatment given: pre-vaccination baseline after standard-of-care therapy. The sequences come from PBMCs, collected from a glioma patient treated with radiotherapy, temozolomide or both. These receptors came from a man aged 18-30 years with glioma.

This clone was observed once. CDR3 in DNA: TGTGCCAGTAGTATGGCGTGGGGGTACGAGCAGTACTTC. Protein sequence: CASSMAWGYEQYF. The chain employs TRBV19 and TRBJ2-7, with D perhaps matching TRBD1 or TRBD2 (5 bases each). Trimming shortened V by 3 bases and J by 4 bases, and 10 bases separated the two germline ends. CDR3 length: 13 residues. Germline CDR1 is LNHDA and CDR2 is SQIVND (reference sequence).

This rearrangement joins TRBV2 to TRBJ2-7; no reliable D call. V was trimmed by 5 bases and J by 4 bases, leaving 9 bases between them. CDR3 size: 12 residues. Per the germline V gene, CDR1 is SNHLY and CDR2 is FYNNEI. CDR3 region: CASSTMRYEQYF. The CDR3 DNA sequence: TGTGCCAGCAGTACCATGCGGTACGAGCAGTACTTC.

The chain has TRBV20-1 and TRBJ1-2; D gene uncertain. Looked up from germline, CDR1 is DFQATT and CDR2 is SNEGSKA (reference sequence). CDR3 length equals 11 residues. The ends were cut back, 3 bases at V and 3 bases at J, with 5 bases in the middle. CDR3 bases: TGCAGTGCTAGTAAGGACTATGGCTACACCTTC. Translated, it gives CSASKDYGYTF.

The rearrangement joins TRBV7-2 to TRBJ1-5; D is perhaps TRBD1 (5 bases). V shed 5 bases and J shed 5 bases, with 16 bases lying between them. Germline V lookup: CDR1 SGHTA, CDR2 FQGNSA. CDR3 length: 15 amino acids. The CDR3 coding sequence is TGTGCCAGCAGCCTCTTACGGGACGGCTATCAGCCCCAGCATTTT. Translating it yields CASSLLRDGYQPQHF. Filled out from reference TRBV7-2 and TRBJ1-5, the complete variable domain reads GAGVSQSPSNKVTEKGKDVELRCDPISGHTALYWYRQSLGQGLEFLIYFQGNSAPDKSGLPSDRFSAERTGGSVSTLTIQRTQQEDSAVYLCASSLLRDGYQPQHFGDGTRLSIL.

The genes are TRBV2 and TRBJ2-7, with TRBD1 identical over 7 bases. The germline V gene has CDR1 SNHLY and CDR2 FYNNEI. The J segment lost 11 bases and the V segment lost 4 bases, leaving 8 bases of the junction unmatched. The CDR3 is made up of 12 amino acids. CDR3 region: CASSGDSDVEYF. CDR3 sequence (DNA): TGTGCCAGCAGTGGGGACAGTGATGTGGAGTACTTC.

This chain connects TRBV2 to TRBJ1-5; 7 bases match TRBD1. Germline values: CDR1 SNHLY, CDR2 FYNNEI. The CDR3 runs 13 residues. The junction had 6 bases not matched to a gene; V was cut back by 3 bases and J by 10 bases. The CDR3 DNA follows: TGTGCCAGCAGTGATTGGACAGGTCTTCCCCAGCATTTT. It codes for CASSDWTGLPQHF.

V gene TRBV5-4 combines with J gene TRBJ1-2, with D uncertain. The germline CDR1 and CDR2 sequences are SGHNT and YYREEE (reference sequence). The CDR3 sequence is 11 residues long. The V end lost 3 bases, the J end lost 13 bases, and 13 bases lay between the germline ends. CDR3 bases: TGTGCCAGCAGCTCTTCCGGGGTCTCCACCTTC. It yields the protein CASSSSGVSTF.

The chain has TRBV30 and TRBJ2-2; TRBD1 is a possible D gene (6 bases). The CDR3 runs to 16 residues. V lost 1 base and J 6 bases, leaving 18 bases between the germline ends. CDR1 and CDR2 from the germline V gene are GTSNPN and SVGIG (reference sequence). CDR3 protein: CAWSDQSTGYAGELFF. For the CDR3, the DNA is TGTGCCTGGAGTGACCAGTCGACAGGATACGCCGGGGAGCTGTTTTTT.

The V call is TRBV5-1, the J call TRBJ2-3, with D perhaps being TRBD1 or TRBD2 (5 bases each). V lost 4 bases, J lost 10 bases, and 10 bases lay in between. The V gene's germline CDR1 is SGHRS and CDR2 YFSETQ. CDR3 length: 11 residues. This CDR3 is CASSRGQAQYF. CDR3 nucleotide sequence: TGCGCCAGCAGCCGGGGCCAGGCGCAGTATTTT.

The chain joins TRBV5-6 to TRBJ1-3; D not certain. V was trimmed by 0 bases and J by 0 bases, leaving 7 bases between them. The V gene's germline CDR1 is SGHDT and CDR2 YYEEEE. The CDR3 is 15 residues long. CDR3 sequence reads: CASSLGINSGNTIYF. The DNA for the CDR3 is TGTGCCAGCAGCTTGGGCATAAACTCTGGAAACACCATATATTTT.